This TCR beta chain was retrieved from a study of T cells in Graves' hyperthyroidism and ophthalmopathy. The TCR beta CDR3 regions underwent amplification using RNA transcripts as the source. A set of HTBI primers served as the primers for a first-round RT-PCR of the TCR CDR3. One entry per CDR3 protein results from TCRdb running MiXCR on the multiplex PCR reads. The sample consists of hundreds of thousands of distinct CDR3 sequences, approximately 14% of them appearing once. This clonotype has a count of ten or more. With V trimmed by 1 base and J by 4 bases, 4 bases remained unmatched. This CDR3 has 15 residues. The germline gives CDR1 SGHRS, CDR2 YFSETQ.

The sequencing input was blood. The gene calls are TRBV5-1 and TRBJ2-1; 8 nucleotides line up with TRBD2. This receptor was identified in a woman in her fifties or sixties with Graves' ophthalmopathy. CDR3 amino acids: CASSLMSGSYNEQFF. The CDR3 nucleotides read TGCGCCAGCAGCTTGATGAGCGGGAGTTACAATGAGCAGTTCTTC.